The TCR beta chain under discussion was sequenced for a study of blood T cells in healthy people across ages. The use of a sample-barcoded 5' primer and a J-beta primer mix characterized a second PCR of about 6 to 12 cycles. Each cDNA molecule was tagged by a template-switch adaptor with 12 random nucleotides. TCRdb reanalysed the 5' RACE reads using MiXCR and keeps one entry per CDR3 protein. The table has around 1,500,000 distinct CDR3 sequences, about 40% seen once. From germline, CDR1 is MGHRA and CDR2 YSYEKL. This CDR3 is built from 17 residues. Trimming removed 3 bases from V and 6 bases from J; junction bases left unmatched: 12. Peripheral blood was drawn, ten milliliters per donor.

The sequencing sample was made of blood. The gene calls are TRBV4-1 and TRBJ2-3; 10 bases align to TRBD1. This clonotype was sampled from a woman aged 18-35 years in good health. In DNA form, the CDR3 reads TGCGCCAGCAGCCACGCCGGGACAGGGGAGGTTTCCGATACGCAGTATTTT. Translation gives CASSHAGTGEVSDTQYF.